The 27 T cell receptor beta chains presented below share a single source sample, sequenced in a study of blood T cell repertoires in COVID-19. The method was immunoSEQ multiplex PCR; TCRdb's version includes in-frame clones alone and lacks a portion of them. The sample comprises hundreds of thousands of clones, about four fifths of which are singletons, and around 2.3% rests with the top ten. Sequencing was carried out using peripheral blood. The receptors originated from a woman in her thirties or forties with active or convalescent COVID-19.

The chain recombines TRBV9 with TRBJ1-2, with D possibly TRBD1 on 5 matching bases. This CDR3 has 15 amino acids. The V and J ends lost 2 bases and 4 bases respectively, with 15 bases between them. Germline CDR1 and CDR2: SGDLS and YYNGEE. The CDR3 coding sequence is TGTGCCAGCAGCGTGGTAGGGGCCCATTCCTATGGCTACACCTTC. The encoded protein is CASSVVGAHSYGYTF.

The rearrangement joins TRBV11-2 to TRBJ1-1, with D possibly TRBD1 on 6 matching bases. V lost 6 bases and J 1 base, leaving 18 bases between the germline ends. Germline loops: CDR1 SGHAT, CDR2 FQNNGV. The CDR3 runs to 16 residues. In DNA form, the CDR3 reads TGTGCCAGCAGGGATGCGGACAGCACATCGAACACTGAAGCTTTCTTT. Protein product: CASRDADSTSNTEAFF.

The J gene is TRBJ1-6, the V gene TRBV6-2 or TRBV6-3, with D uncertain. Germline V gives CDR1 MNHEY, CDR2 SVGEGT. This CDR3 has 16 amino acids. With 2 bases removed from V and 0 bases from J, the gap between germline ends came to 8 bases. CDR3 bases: TGTGCCAGCAGTTACCAGAGGAGCTCCTATAATTCACCCCTCCACTTT. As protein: CASSYQRSSYNSPLHF.

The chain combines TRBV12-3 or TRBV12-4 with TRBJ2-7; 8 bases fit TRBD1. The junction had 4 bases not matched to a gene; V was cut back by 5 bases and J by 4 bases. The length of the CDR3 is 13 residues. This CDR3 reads CASSPQGAYEQYF. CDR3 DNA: TGTGCCAGCAGTCCCCAGGGGGCTTACGAGCAGTACTTC.

This chain's CDR3 is CSVEDLSVNYTF. The DNA for the CDR3 is TGCAGCGTTGAAGACTTGAGCGTCAACTACACCTTC. V and J are TRBV29-1 and TRBJ1-2; unclear D gene. The germline V and J ends were trimmed by 0 bases and 10 bases, with 12 bases remaining between them. Germline V gene lookup returns CDR1 SQVTM and CDR2 ANQGSEA. The CDR3 is 12 residues long.

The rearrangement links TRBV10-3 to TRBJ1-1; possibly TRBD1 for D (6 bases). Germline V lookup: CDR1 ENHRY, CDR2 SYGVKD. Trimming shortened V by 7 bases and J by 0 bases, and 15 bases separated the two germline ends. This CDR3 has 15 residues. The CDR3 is CAIKTGGRMNTEAFF. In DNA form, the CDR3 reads TGTGCCATCAAAACGGGGGGGCGGATGAACACTGAAGCTTTCTTT.

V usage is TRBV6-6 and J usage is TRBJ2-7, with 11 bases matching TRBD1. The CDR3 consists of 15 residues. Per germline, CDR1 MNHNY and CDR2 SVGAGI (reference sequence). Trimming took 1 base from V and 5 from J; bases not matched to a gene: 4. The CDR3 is CASSYLGQGGNEQYF. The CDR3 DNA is TGTGCCAGCAGTTACTTGGGACAGGGGGGGAACGAGCAGTACTTC.

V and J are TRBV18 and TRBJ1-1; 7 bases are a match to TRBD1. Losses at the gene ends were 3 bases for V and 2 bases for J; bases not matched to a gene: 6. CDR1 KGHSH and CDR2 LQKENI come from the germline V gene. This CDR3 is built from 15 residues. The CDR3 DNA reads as TGTGCCAGCTCACCCACTACAGGGGTAAACACTGAAGCTTTCTTT. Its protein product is CASSPTTGVNTEAFF.

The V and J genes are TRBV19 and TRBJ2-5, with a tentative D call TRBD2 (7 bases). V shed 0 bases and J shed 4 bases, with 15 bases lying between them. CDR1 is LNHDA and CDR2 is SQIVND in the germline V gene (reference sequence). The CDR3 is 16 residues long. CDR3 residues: CASSIDWGGGRETQYF. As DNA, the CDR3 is TGTGCCAGTAGTATAGATTGGGGAGGGGGACGAGAGACCCAGTACTTC.

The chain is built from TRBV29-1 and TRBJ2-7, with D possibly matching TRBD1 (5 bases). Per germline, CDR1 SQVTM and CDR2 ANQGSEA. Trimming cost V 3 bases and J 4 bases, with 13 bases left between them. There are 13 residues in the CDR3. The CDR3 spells CSVESLTVYEQYF. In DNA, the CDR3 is TGCAGCGTTGAGTCTCTGACAGTATACGAGCAGTACTTC.

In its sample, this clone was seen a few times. This CDR3 is CASSRQGNYYGYTF. The CDR3 region has the DNA TGTGCCAGCAGCCGACAGGGGAACTACTATGGCTACACCTTC. V gene TRBV6-5 combines with J gene TRBJ1-2; 8 bases are shared with TRBD1. Germline V gives CDR1 MNHEY, CDR2 SVGAGI. The CDR3 runs 14 residues. Trimming cost V 6 bases and J 3 bases; bases outside gene matches: 6.

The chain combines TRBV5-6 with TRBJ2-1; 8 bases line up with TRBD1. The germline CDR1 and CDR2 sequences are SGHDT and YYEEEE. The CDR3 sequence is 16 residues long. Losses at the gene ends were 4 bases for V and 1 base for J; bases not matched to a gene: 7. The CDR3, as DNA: TGTGCCAGCAGCCTAACCAGGGGGCCTTCCTACAATGAGCAGTTCTTC. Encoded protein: CASSLTRGPSYNEQFF. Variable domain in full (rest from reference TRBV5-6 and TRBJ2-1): DAGVTQSPTHLIKTRGQQVTLRCSPKSGHDTVSWYQQALGQGPQFIFQYYEEEERQRGNFPDRFSGHQFPNYSSELNVNALLLGDSALYLCASSLTRGPSYNEQFFGPGTRLTVL.

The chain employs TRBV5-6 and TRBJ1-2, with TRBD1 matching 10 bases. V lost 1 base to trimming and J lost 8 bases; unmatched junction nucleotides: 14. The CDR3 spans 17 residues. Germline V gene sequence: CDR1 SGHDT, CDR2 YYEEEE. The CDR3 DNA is TGTGCCAGCAGCTTGCTGGGGACAGGGGTCCCTCTTCTCGGCTACACCTTC. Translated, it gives CASSLLGTGVPLLGYTF.

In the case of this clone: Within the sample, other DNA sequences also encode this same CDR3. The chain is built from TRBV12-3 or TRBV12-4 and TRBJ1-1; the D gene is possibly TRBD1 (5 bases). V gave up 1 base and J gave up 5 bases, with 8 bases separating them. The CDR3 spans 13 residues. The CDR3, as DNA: TGTGCCAGCAGTTTAGGGGGGGGTACTGAAGCTTTCTTT. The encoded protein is CASSLGGGTEAFF.

CDR3 bases: TGTGCCAGCAGCTTAGATGACTCACGACGGGAGCAGTTCTTC. It codes for CASSLDDSRREQFF. The chain is built from TRBV11-3 and TRBJ2-1; unclear D gene. V dropped 0 bases and J dropped 10 bases, with 13 bases sitting between them. This CDR3 region has 14 residues. CDR1 is SGHNT and CDR2 is YENEEA in the germline V gene. The full variable domain, its missing parts supplied by reference TRBV11-3 and TRBJ2-1, is EAGVVQSPRYKIIEKKQPVAFWCNPISGHNTLYWYLQNLGQGPELLIRYENEEAVDDSQLPKDRFSAERLKGVDSTLKIQPAELGDSAVYLCASSLDDSRREQFFGPGTRLTVL.

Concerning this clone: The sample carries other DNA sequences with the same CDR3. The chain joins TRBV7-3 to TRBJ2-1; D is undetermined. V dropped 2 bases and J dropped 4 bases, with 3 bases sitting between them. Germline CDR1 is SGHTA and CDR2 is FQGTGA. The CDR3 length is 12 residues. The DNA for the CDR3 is TGTGCCAGCAGCTTATCGTACAATGAGCAGTTCTTC. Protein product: CASSLSYNEQFF. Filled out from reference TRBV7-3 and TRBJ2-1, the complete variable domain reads GAGVSQTPSNKVTEKGKYVELRCDPISGHTALYWYRQSLGQGPEFLIYFQGTGAADDSGLPNDRFFAVRPEGSVSTLKIQRTERGDSAVYLCASSLSYNEQFFGPGTRLTVL.

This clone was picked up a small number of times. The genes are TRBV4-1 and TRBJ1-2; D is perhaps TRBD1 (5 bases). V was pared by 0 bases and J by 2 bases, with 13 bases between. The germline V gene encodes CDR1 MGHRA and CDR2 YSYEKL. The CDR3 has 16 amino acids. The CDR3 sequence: CASSQDGPGVNYGYTF. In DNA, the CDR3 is TGCGCCAGCAGCCAAGATGGCCCGGGGGTGAACTATGGCTACACCTTC.

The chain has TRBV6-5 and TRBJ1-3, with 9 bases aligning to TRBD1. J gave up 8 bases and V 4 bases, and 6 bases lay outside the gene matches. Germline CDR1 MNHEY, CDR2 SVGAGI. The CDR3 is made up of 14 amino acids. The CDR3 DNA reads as TGTGCCAGCAGTTGGGGACAGGGAGAAGACACCATATATTTT. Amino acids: CASSWGQGEDTIYF.

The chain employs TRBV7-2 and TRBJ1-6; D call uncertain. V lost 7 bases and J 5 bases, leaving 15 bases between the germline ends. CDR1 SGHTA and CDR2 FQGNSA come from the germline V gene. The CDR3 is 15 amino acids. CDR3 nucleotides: TGTGCCAGCACCCTTGGATGGGGAGATAATTCACCCCTCCACTTT. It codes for CASTLGWGDNSPLHF.

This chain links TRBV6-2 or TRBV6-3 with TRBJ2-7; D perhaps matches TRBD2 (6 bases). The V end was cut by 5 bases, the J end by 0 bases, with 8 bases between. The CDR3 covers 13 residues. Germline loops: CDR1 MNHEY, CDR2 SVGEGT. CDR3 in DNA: TGTGCCAGCAGTCTAGCGTACTCCTACGAGCAGTACTTC. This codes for CASSLAYSYEQYF.

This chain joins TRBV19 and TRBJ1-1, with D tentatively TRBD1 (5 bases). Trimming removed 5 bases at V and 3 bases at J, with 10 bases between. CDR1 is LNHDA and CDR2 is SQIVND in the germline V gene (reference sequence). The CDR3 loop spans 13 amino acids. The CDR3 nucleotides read TGTGCCAGTAGTCCAGGACAAGACACTGAAGCTTTCTTT. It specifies CASSPGQDTEAFF. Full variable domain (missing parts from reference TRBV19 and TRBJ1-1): DGGITQSPKYLFRKEGQNVTLSCEQNLNHDAMYWYRQDPGQGLRLIYYSQIVNDFQKGDIAEGYSVSREKKESFPLTVTSAQKNPTAFYLCASSPGQDTEAFFGQGTRLTVV.

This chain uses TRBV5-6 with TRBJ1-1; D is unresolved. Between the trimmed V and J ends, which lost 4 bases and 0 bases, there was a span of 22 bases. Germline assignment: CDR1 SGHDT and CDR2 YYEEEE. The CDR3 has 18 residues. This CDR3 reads CASSPRRERALMNTEAFF. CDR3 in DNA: TGTGCCAGCAGCCCACGCCGGGAGAGGGCCCTTATGAACACTGAAGCTTTCTTT.

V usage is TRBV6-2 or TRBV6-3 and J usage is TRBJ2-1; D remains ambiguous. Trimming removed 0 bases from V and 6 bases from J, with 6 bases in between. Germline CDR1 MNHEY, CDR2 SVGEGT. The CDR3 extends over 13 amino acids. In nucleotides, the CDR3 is TGTGCCAGCAGTTACTCGCGCGGCAATGAGCAGTTCTTC. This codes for CASSYSRGNEQFF.

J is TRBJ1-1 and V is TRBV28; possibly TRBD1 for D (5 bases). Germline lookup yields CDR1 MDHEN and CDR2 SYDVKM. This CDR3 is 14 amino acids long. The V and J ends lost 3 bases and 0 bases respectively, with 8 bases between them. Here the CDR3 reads CASSFGGLNTEAFF. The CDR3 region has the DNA TGTGCCAGCAGTTTCGGGGGTCTGAACACTGAAGCTTTCTTT.

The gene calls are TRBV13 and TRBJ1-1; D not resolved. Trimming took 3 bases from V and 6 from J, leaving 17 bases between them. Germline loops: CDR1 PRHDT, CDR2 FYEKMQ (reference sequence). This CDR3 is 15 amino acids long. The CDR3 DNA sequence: TGTGCCAGCAGCTTCGATCGCCCGAGAAACGCTGAAGCTTTCTTT. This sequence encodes CASSFDRPRNAEAFF.

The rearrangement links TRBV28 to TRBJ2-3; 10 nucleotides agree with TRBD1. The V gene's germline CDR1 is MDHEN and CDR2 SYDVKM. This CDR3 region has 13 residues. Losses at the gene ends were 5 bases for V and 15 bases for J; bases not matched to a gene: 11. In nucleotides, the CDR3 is TGTGCCAGCAGTCTTTGGGGGACAGGGGTTTATTATTTT. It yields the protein CASSLWGTGVYYF.

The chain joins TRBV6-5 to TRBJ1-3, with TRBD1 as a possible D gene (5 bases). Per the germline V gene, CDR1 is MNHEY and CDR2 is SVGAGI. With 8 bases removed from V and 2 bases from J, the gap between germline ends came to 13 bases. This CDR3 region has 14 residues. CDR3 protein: CASGVSGPGNTIYF. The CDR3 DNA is TGTGCCAGCGGGGTATCAGGGCCTGGAAACACCATATATTTT.